This TCR beta chain is from a study of a mutant IDH1 vaccine in newly diagnosed glioma. As for the study in general: Vaccines began 4-6 weeks after radiotherapy alone, or with temozolomide cycles. The therapy given earlier, which was standard therapy, consisted of radiotherapy, temozolomide, or both, and most of the patients received both. In the visit schedule, V12 fell in week 35, while V13 fell in week 47.

The CDR3 has 16 residues. Trimming took 3 bases from V and 4 from J, leaving 16 bases between them. Looked up from germline, CDR1 is SGHAT and CDR2 is FQNNGV. TCRdb keeps only in-frame clones here, not all; method: immunoSEQ multiplex PCR. The top ten hold roughly 2.4% of the sample, which has about 46,000 clones, roughly 92% seen once. The time point here: week 35, safety follow-up. Each vaccine dose was 300 ug of mutant IDH1 20-mer peptide, with topical imiquimod. The donors' diagnosis was new WHO grade 3 or 4 astrocytoma that was IDH1-mutant and ATRX-lost. Concerning this clone itself: Its specificity is unknown.

This TCR derives from a man aged 50 to 59 with glioma. The material sequenced was PBMCs, taken from a glioma patient whose treatment included an IDH1 peptide vaccine. The V gene is TRBV11-2, the J gene TRBJ2-1, with D possibly matching TRBD1 (6 bases). The CDR3 coding sequence is TGTGCCAGCAGCTTTACAGGGCCAAGGGGTTACAATGAGCAGTTCTTC. Translation gives CASSFTGPRGYNEQFF.